Detailed here is one T cell receptor beta chain. This clonotype appeared many times. No cognate antigen has been identified for it. The record has no base qualities; no much larger clone is one base away. The data derive from a study of human T cells and chemical hapten exposure (dated by TCRdb to about 2021). Regarding the research as a whole: The libraries were sequenced as a pool, and the TCR yield per sample differed mostly because of small variations in library volumes within the pool. In alopecia patients, the study followed how the peripheral blood TCR repertoire changed in vivo over primary and secondary sensitization to diphenylcyclopropenone (DPC), a hapten. From each blood RNA sample, both TCR alpha and TCR beta chains were sequenced. What the study reported, not specific to this receptor: After repeated subsampling, the strength of the expansion versus patch-test correlation and the threshold at which it became significant changed. DPC sensitization did not change the number of TCRs with a frequency above 1 in 1000, and there was no evidence of changes in global repertoire structure.

Library preparation was by RACE. Data came from a NextSeq 500. Library preparation attached unique molecular identifiers to individual cDNA molecules for quantitative, reproducible TCR counting. As for how the authors treated the data: Samples had a median of about 96,000 TCRs, with a range from about 20,000 to 690,600. The Decombinator software suite was used to annotate the V, J and CDR3 of the TCR reads. To make PS versus PT1 abundance plots, every sample was subsampled to the same number of TCRs (28,000). TCRs were defined as expanded if absent before sensitization and observed at least eight times at the 2-week time point. TCRdb ran its own pipeline on the public reads, namely fastp trimming at Q25 and MiXCR clone calling, and kept in-frame beta chains. A single entry per CDR3 protein holds the most common genes and DNA from its merged rows. The V and J calls, along with clone size, are taken from TCRdb and not from the paper's own processing. For this sample there are 45,000 or so distinct CDR3 sequences; roughly 4.1% appear just once. Of the sample, less than 6% falls within the top ten clones.

From its cysteine to its phenylalanine, the CDR3 spans 12 amino acids. Only CDR3 DNA remains: 36 bases, in frame from the first base. CDR1 and CDR2, looked up from the germline V gene, are KGHSY and FQNENV. Trimming at the junction amounts to 2 bases on V and 15 bases on J, and the germline ends lie 14 bases apart. The time point tag for this specimen amounts to: healthy volunteer bleed at 2 weeks. Total RNA was extracted from unfractionated whole blood that had been collected in Tempus Blood RNA tubes. A handful of healthy volunteers were used as TCR sequencing controls and were bled at day 0, 2 weeks and 6 weeks.

Sequenced: whole blood. The receptor's source is a human donor in good health. Some clones in this sample may be carry-over from other donors' samples. The rearranged segments are TRBV16 and TRBJ1-5, with the D gene not confidently named. Here the CDR3 is given as CASSQDTRLGHF. The DNA sequence is TGTGCCAGCAGCCAAGATACTCGTCTTGGGCATTTT.